This TCR beta chain was sequenced during a study of cytomegalovirus exposure and HLA in healthy donors (dated by TCRdb to about 2017). General notes on the study: An earlier analysis of some 550 of the donors reported 250 to 350 Gb of sequence data and approximately 110 million unique TCR beta sequences from 150 million to 200 million T cells. An early release covering 550 to 700 HLA-typed donors comprised about 320 gigabases of sequencing data and some 79 million unique TCR sequences. Genome-wide SNP genotypes for about three fifths of the roughly 670 donors were used in a later genetic analysis, which treated that subset as a discovery cohort. The study was designed to test whether signatures of past pathogen exposure could be identified by cataloging public T cell receptors. Of the 350 to 400 genotyped donors, over 65% fell in the genetic ancestry cluster associated with self-reported Caucasian donors. To study patterns of TCR occurrence, a later analysis re-analyzed previously published TCR beta repertoires from more than 550 donors and added high-resolution HLA genotyping. The study profiled the T cell repertoires of 500 to 800 subjects by immunosequencing and related them to cytomegalovirus serostatus. To predict cytomegalovirus infection status, the study combined high-throughput TCR immunosequencing, statistical association of individual TCRs with disease status, and machine learning. The later analysis used no new phenotypic data to find candidate immune exposures, relying instead on TCR beta sequences and their occurrence across donors. Among almost 400 genotyped donors of the cohort, an average of 235,054 unique TCR beta nucleotide sequences were sequenced per donor, roughly 20% of them non-productive. The number of typed donors differed by locus: about 620-640 for A, B, C, DRB1 and DQB1; approximately 520 for DQA1; 600 to 610 for DPA1; and some 450 for DPB1. Because of strong linkage in the cohort, roughly five DR-DQ haplotypes were treated as single units for association and clustering. Both class I and class II loci were covered by HLA typing, at four-digit resolution. Every repertoire in the discovery cohort had been generated on one and the same sequencing platform. In an earlier analysis of 587 of the donors, high-throughput TCR beta sequencing was used to judge whether each TCR beta V gene segment behaved as functional or pseudogenic. A separate validation cohort of 100 to 150 different subjects was used in addition to the roughly 700-subject first cohort. Donor age, sex, ethnicity and CMV serostatus were compiled together with the repertoire data. The research as a whole found: A further reported finding was that TCR beta sequences accurately predicted the HLA-A and HLA-B alleles for most subjects in the first cohort. In an earlier analysis of about 600 of the donors, most TCR beta V segments appeared in productive rearrangements about 90% or about 30% of the time, broadly matching IMGT annotations. In a later genetic analysis, a missense DCLRE1C variant was associated with V-gene and J-gene trimming of TCR beta chains, and the association was replicated in an independent cohort. The earlier analysis of almost 600 of the donors excluded some 15 rarely observed V segments, including chromosome 9 orphons, because counts were too low. According to the authors, the approach could potentially be generalized to other disease states and immunological phenotypes. Some IMGT-functional V segments, including TRBV6-2 and TRBV6-3, could not be distinguished by the 87-base-pair reads and were therefore excluded. In vitro tests confirmed that a few of the cytomegalovirus-associated TCR beta chains recognize cytomegalovirus antigens. Roughly uniform sequencing depth across donors was assumed in presence/absence analyses, although this assumption may not hold. In both the original and validation cohorts, the classifier was reported to diagnose cytomegalovirus status with high specificity and sensitivity. While some public TCRs were present in many individuals, most TCR sequences turned up only very rarely across donors. A later analysis found that TCR association rates varied across HLA loci, with DRB1 alleles showing the most associated TCRs and HLA-C alleles the fewest. Several of the top co-occurrence clusters appeared to be linked to parvovirus B19, influenza, CMV and Epstein-Barr virus, according to a later analysis. A later analysis associated 16,951 TCR beta sequences with specific HLA alleles at a false discovery rate of 0.05. Assigning TCR associations to individual alleles was difficult when HLA alleles, especially DR and DQ, strongly co-occurred. Most CMV-associated TCR beta chains appeared to be HLA-restricted in a later analysis, and the HLA associations seemed to be driven largely by CMV exposure. Correlated functional status among segregating V segments might be attributable to linkage disequilibrium, but an unknown experimental factor could not be ruled out. A total of roughly 160 TCR beta chains were listed by the study as associated with cytomegalovirus. Because HLA typing was unavailable for some donors at each locus, only the typed subset was used in association tests. Only TCR beta chains were sequenced in this cohort, and the absence of alpha or paired-chain data limited detectable features. In a later analysis, HLA-associated TCR beta chains were found to be more clonally expanded and to have lower generation probabilities than equally common non-associated chains. In a later genetic analysis, fewer N-insertions in productive TCRs were reported among donors in an Asian-associated ancestry cluster than the approximately 630-donor mean. The only immune exposure information available for the cohort was CMV serostatus. A cluster of highly shared sequence variants was judged likely to represent a technical artifact of the sequencing pipeline.

The cohort comprised fewer than 700 healthy bone marrow donors. At the time of sampling, every cohort member was nominally healthy, though immune exposures that went unrecorded were likely present. The donor tested CMV seronegative, placing the donor among the 352 seronegative members of the cohort. A peripheral blood sample was collected from each donor, and TCR beta sequencing was performed on peripheral blood mononuclear cells. The Qiagen DNeasy Blood Extraction Kit was used to extract genomic DNA from the blood cell samples. About this clone: Its antigen remains undetermined. No base-level quality is on record; no much larger clone is a single base apart.

From V the trimming removes 0 bases and from J it removes 6 bases, while the gene matches leave 5 bases of the junction unaccounted for. CDR1 and CDR2, looked up from the germline V gene, are SGHRS and YFSETQ. From the cysteine up to the phenylalanine, the CDR3 has a length of 14 residues. Just the 42-base CDR3 DNA is kept, in frame starting at base 1. The library came from the immunoSEQ multiplex PCR assay. The multiplex PCR relied on a mix of 60 forward primers for TCR Vbeta segments and 13 reverse primers for TCR Jbeta segments. A multiplex PCR assay on genomic DNA amplified the CDR3 region of rearranged TCR beta genes. The Illumina HiSeq System was used to sequence the amplified TCR beta libraries as 87-base-pair reads. In the original analysis: A later analysis tallied around 80 million unique TCR beta chains across the 666 repertoires, and around 9.9 million of those chains were shared by two or more donors. To remove PCR and sequencing errors, raw reads were error-corrected and collapsed into unique sequences using a nearest-neighbor algorithm that merged closely related sequences. Alignment of CDR3 sequences to IMGT reference sequences was used to assign V, D and J gene segments. For a sequence to be retained, a match of at least six nucleotides was required to both a V gene segment and a J gene segment. Rearrangements were called productive when the CDR3 lacked stop codons and stayed in frame with V and J; all others were non-productive. Following IMGT convention, CDR3 was defined as the stretch from the second conserved V-encoded cysteine up to the conserved J-encoded phenylalanine. Sequences without an unambiguous match to a single V gene segment were excluded from the earlier analysis of over 500 of the donors. In an earlier analysis of 587 of the donors, V segments were called functional above 56.7% productive rearrangements and were called segregating when the between-donor standard deviation exceeded 5%. A statistical classification framework was built to diagnose cytomegalovirus status from the catalog of TCR beta chain sequences. V and J gene assignment, in a later analysis, came from comparing TCR nucleotide sequences with IMGT/GENE-DB human TR gene sequences. In a later analysis, CDR3 sequences and most-parsimonious VDJ recombination scenarios were assigned using the TCRdist pipeline. In a later analysis, each TCR beta chain was defined by its CDR3 amino acid sequence together with its V-gene family, and reads without a unique V-gene family were excluded. In a later analysis, 450 to 600 highly shared, low-generation-probability nucleotide sequences were removed to address suspected cross-contamination and a sequencing artifact. For each public chain, a later analysis derived a clonal expansion index from normalized ranks of inferred template counts within each repertoire. In a later analysis, generation probabilities were computed using a VDJ recombination model fitted to out-of-frame rearrangements, and the results were checked against IGoR. A later analysis scored TCR-TCR, TCR-HLA and TCR-CMV co-occurrence with hypergeometric tests, applying a repertoire-size bias correction to TCR pairs. To estimate false discovery rates, a later analysis permuted the HLA or CMV assignments 20 times. In a later analysis, co-occurring TCRs were grouped with DBSCAN, and TCRdist sequence similarity was added when clustering was performed within HLA-allele-positive subsets. Repertoires with fewer than 30,000 or more than 120,000 public chains were left out of co-occurrence clustering, as were five repertoires with anomalous nucleotide sharing. TCRdb stores this immuneACCESS table with in-frame sequences only. Part of the clones is absent; in the studies checked, under half of the shortfall reflects unresolved V genes, and no reason is known for the rest. The D gene and trimming were derived from the DNA, and the V and J assignments and clone size from that table. A total of about 98,000 clones appear in this sample, approximately 79% of them only once. The ten largest clones capture approximately 2% of the sample.

The sample comprised PBMCs. The sequence joins TRBV5-1 to TRBJ2-7, with 8 central nucleotides matching TRBD1. The receptor was derived from a male donor in good health and CMV-seronegative. The nucleotides are TGCGCCAGCAGCTTGGAGGCCACAGGGGGCGAGCAGTACTTC. This translates into CASSLEATGGEQYF. Outside the CDR3, residues come from the reference TRBV5-1 and TRBJ2-7 proteins, so the full variable domain is: KAGVTQTPRYLIKTRGQQVTLSCSPISGHRSVSWYQQTPGQGLQFLFEYFSETQRNKGNFPGRFSGRQFSNSRSEMNVSTLELGDSALYLCASSLEATGGEQYFGPGTRLTVT.